The rows below give T cell receptor beta chains drawn from one sample of a study of CD8 T cells in ankylosing spondylitis. TCRdb re-analysed the 5' RACE reads in MiXCR, keeping a single row per CDR3 protein. The profile shows some 800,000 distinct CDR3 sequences, over 9.5% of them singletons. The sequenced material came from blood, either unsorted or a sorted T cell fraction (not recorded which). All receptors derive from a male donor with ankylosing spondylitis. CDR3s include the opening cysteine and the closing phenylalanine or tryptophan. Each record gives: CDR3 length, V gene, CDR3 protein.

>14|TRBV20-1
CSASQGAGPETQYF
>11|TRBV20-1
CSAYREETQYF
>14|TRBV12-3/TRBV12-4
CASGLGSGANVLTF
>13|TRBV5-1
CASSLAGGNEQYF
>20|TRBV4-2
CASSPRKLALEGSYTDTQYF
>14|TRBV20-1
CSARDAGLNTEAFF
>16|TRBV7-2
CASSTRLTRGTETQYF
>16|TRBV18
CASSPRTSGGEETQYF
>15|TRBV7-2
CASRLVKQGTGELFF
>14|TRBV9
CASSLTSGSETQYF
>12|TRBV12-3/TRBV12-4
CASTGTFTEAFF
>14|TRBV10-3
CAIGTSGGFGELFF
>14|TRBV7-9
CASSFHWISYEQYF
>14|TRBV20-1
CSATQGSNTGELFF
>15|TRBV28
CASSFGTGYETEAFF
>16|TRBV4-2
CASSPEVTTGARGYTF
>14|TRBV11-1
CASSGDRDQDEQYF
>16|TRBV7-2
CASSFAPGQGSYEQYF
>14|TRBV24-1
CATSKGLLADEQFF
>14|TRBV20-1
CSAPTSGSGNTQYF
>15|TRBV9
CASSVSPSGGNTIYF
>11|TRBV20-1
CSARDEAEQYF
>14|TRBV4-2
CASSHEVIPDTQYF
>14|TRBV19
CASTPRTLRYGYTF
>13|TRBV20-1
CSASGESSYEQYF
>14|TRBV5-1
CASSLGGDKNIQYF
>13|TRBV20-1
CSAIRQGNSPLHF
>13|TRBV2
CASSELGRNIQYF
>13|TRBV6-1
CASSKTGGDGYTF
>11|TRBV20-1
CSARDLSTQYF
>17|TRBV20-1
CSAPRHTTSTGTDTQYF
>15|TRBV7-2
CASSFRLAGGREQYF
>14|TRBV2
CASKRDRGNSPLHF
>16|TRBV5-1
CASSLTAGSGTGELFF
>12|TRBV2
CASSGGGNTQYF
>15|TRBV20-1
CSAYARVGPSQPQHF
>14|TRBV12-3/TRBV12-4
CASSRMTANYGYTF
>14|TRBV4-1
CASSQGPNSYEQYF
>15|TRBV5-6
CASSWSPDNTGELFF
>14|TRBV20-1
CSASMRGGQETQYF
>14|TRBV27
CASSPGQNNYGYTF
>15|TRBV4-3
CASSQDLGRDQPQHF
>14|TRBV5-1
CASSFVVQAAEQYF
>15|TRBV20-1
CSARDPTGLNTEAFF
>14|TRBV28
CASSEADSSYEQYF
>14|TRBV18
CASSPRDSLPGEYF
>15|TRBV30
CAWSVTSGGRYEQYF
>14|TRBV20-1
CSAHRGGNNQPQHF
>13|TRBV5-1
CASSPDLLRGYTF
>14|TRBV29-1
CSVGAGGSTDTQYF
>17|TRBV19
CASSNWESRAGNQPQHF
>12|TRBV7-9
CASSRINTEAFF
>15|TRBV4-3
CASSQDWIVNTEAFF
>17|TRBV5-1
CASSPTGDPRRGIEAFF
>11|TRBV12-3/TRBV12-4
CASSGTTPKSF
>13|TRBV28
CASSTGWGSPLHF
>17|TRBV6-2/TRBV6-3
CASSYSRAGLFYNEQFF